These T cell receptor beta chains were read from a single sample in a study of control samples from healthy donors and cancer patients. The table came from immunoSEQ multiplex PCR; TCRdb's copy has only in-frame clones and leaves some out. This sample yields 150,000 or so clones, of which approximately 94% are seen a single time; approximately 5.7% belongs to the top ten. What was sequenced was blood. The receptors shown here come from a man aged 18 to 35 in good health. The CDR3 runs from the conserved cysteine through the conserved F or W. Fields, in order: CDR3 protein, CDR3 DNA, D gene, J gene, clone size, V gene. D genes are given only for firm matches. Clone size is given for some rows only: seen once, a few or many times, or a class if the clone is expanded.

cdr3_aa: CAWSVLWDRDNEQFF
cdr3_nt: TGTGCCTGGAGTGTACTCTGGGACAGGGACAATGAGCAGTTCTTC
d_call: TRBD1
j_call: TRBJ2-1
clone_size: .
v_call: TRBV30

cdr3_aa: CASRFDNRGHEQYF
cdr3_nt: TGTGCCAGCAGGTTCGATAACAGGGGCCACGAGCAGTACTTC
d_call: TRBD1
j_call: TRBJ2-7
clone_size: .
v_call: TRBV7-2

cdr3_aa: CASSQGSSYPYEQYF
cdr3_nt: TGCGCCAGCAGCCAGGGATCGTCATACCCCTACGAGCAGTACTTC
d_call: .
j_call: TRBJ2-7
clone_size: .
v_call: TRBV4-3

cdr3_aa: CASSVDPWTSGVTSTDTQYF
cdr3_nt: TGCGCCAGCAGCGTAGACCCATGGACTAGCGGAGTGACTAGCACAGATACGCAGTATTTT
d_call: TRBD2
j_call: TRBJ2-3
clone_size: .
v_call: TRBV5-1

cdr3_aa: CASSLDGDEAFF
cdr3_nt: TGTGCCAGCAGTTTAGATGGAGATGAAGCTTTCTTT
d_call: .
j_call: TRBJ1-1
clone_size: .
v_call: TRBV12-3/TRBV12-4

cdr3_aa: CASSSIRWPNEQFF
cdr3_nt: TGTGCCAGCAGTTCGATAAGGTGGCCAAATGAGCAGTTCTTC
d_call: .
j_call: TRBJ2-1
clone_size: .
v_call: TRBV6-5

cdr3_aa: CASSQQLAGTYEQYF
cdr3_nt: TGCGCCAGCAGCCAACAACTAGCGGGGACCTACGAGCAGTACTTC
d_call: TRBD2
j_call: TRBJ2-7
clone_size: once
v_call: TRBV4-3

cdr3_aa: CASPTRGSGNTIYF
cdr3_nt: TGTGCCAGTCCCACCCGGGGCTCTGGAAACACCATATATTTT
d_call: .
j_call: TRBJ1-3
clone_size: .
v_call: TRBV11-3

cdr3_aa: CASSALEQYF
cdr3_nt: TGTGCCAGCAGTGCCCTAGAGCAGTACTTC
d_call: .
j_call: TRBJ2-7
clone_size: .
v_call: TRBV6-2/TRBV6-3

cdr3_aa: CASSFSRPDTQYF
cdr3_nt: TGTGCCAGCAGTTTTAGCCGCCCGGATACGCAGTATTTT
d_call: .
j_call: TRBJ2-3
clone_size: .
v_call: TRBV12-3/TRBV12-4

cdr3_aa: CASSWQGAARETQYF
cdr3_nt: TGTGCCAGCAGCTGGCAGGGGGCGGCCCGGGAGACCCAGTACTTC
d_call: TRBD1
j_call: TRBJ2-5
clone_size: .
v_call: TRBV7-2

cdr3_aa: CAWSVQLVEETQYF
cdr3_nt: TGTGCCTGGAGTGTACAGCTAGTAGAGGAGACCCAGTACTTC
d_call: .
j_call: TRBJ2-5
clone_size: .
v_call: TRBV30

cdr3_aa: CASSLIGDDRNYGYTF
cdr3_nt: TGTGCCAGCAGTTTAATAGGGGACGACCGTAACTATGGCTACACCTTC
d_call: .
j_call: TRBJ1-2
clone_size: .
v_call: TRBV27

cdr3_aa: CSATGYNEQFF
cdr3_nt: TGCAGTGCTACAGGGTACAATGAGCAGTTCTTC
d_call: .
j_call: TRBJ2-1
clone_size: .
v_call: TRBV20-1

cdr3_aa: CASSLLEVQNIQYF
cdr3_nt: TGTGCCAGCAGCTTGCTCGAGGTCCAAAACATTCAGTACTTC
d_call: .
j_call: TRBJ2-4
clone_size: .
v_call: TRBV5-6

cdr3_aa: CATSPSDGELFF
cdr3_nt: TGTGCCACCAGCCCCTCGGATGGGGAGCTGTTTTTT
d_call: .
j_call: TRBJ2-2
clone_size: .
v_call: TRBV24-1

cdr3_aa: CASSLQATELGEQFF
cdr3_nt: TGTGCTAGCAGCCTACAAGCTACCGAGCTGGGTGAGCAGTTCTTC
d_call: .
j_call: TRBJ2-1
clone_size: .
v_call: TRBV7-7

cdr3_aa: CASSPNTDGQPQHF
cdr3_nt: TGCGCCAGCAGCCCGAACACGGATGGTCAGCCCCAGCATTTT
d_call: .
j_call: TRBJ1-5
clone_size: .
v_call: TRBV5-1

cdr3_aa: CASGNTKTGPYGYTF
cdr3_nt: TGTGCCAGCGGAAACACTAAGACAGGGCCCTATGGCTACACCTTC
d_call: TRBD1
j_call: TRBJ1-2
clone_size: .
v_call: TRBV2

cdr3_aa: CASSVPGHRTGELFF
cdr3_nt: TGTGCCAGCAGCGTGCCGGGACATCGAACCGGGGAGCTGTTTTTT
d_call: .
j_call: TRBJ2-2
clone_size: .
v_call: TRBV9

cdr3_aa: CASSPGTSGYNEQFF
cdr3_nt: TGCGCCAGCAGCCCCGGGACTAGCGGGTACAATGAGCAGTTCTTC
d_call: TRBD2
j_call: TRBJ2-1
clone_size: once
v_call: TRBV5-1

cdr3_aa: CASSPGQGKWDYEQYF
cdr3_nt: TGTGCCAGCAGCCCGGGACAGGGTAAATGGGACTACGAGCAGTACTTC
d_call: TRBD1
j_call: TRBJ2-7
clone_size: .
v_call: TRBV13

cdr3_aa: CASSQDPLDIQYF
cdr3_nt: TGCGCCAGCAGCCAAGATCCGCTGGACATTCAGTACTTC
d_call: .
j_call: TRBJ2-4
clone_size: .
v_call: TRBV4-1

cdr3_aa: CASRSRQAGNTIYF
cdr3_nt: TGTGCCAGTAGGTCCCGGCAGGCTGGAAACACCATATATTTT
d_call: .
j_call: TRBJ1-3
clone_size: once
v_call: TRBV19

cdr3_aa: CASSLGYTEAFF
cdr3_nt: TGTGCCAGCAGCTTGGGGTACACTGAAGCTTTCTTT
d_call: .
j_call: TRBJ1-1
clone_size: .
v_call: TRBV5-6

cdr3_aa: CASSRGDMNTEAFF
cdr3_nt: TGTGCCAGTAGTCGGGGGGACATGAACACTGAAGCTTTCTTT
d_call: .
j_call: TRBJ1-1
clone_size: .
v_call: TRBV19

cdr3_aa: CAWSPGPAANEKLFF
cdr3_nt: TGTGCCTGGAGCCCCGGACCAGCTGCTAATGAAAAACTGTTTTTT
d_call: .
j_call: TRBJ1-4
clone_size: .
v_call: TRBV30

cdr3_aa: CASSPGGAGNTIYF
cdr3_nt: TGCGCCAGCAGCCCCGGTGGGGCTGGAAACACCATATATTTT
d_call: .
j_call: TRBJ1-3
clone_size: .
v_call: TRBV5-1

cdr3_aa: CAWNTGTGGSETQYF
cdr3_nt: TGTGCCTGGAACACCGGGACAGGGGGGTCAGAGACCCAGTACTTC
d_call: TRBD1
j_call: TRBJ2-5
clone_size: .
v_call: TRBV30

cdr3_aa: CATSREQGTYEQYF
cdr3_nt: TGTGCCACCAGCAGAGAACAGGGGACCTACGAGCAGTACTTC
d_call: TRBD1
j_call: TRBJ2-7
clone_size: once
v_call: TRBV15

cdr3_aa: CASSLETAQGDTQYF
cdr3_nt: TGTGCCAGCAGCTTAGAGACTGCCCAAGGAGATACGCAGTATTTT
d_call: .
j_call: TRBJ2-3
clone_size: .
v_call: TRBV11-3

cdr3_aa: CASSQVLKGPHEQYF
cdr3_nt: TGTGCCAGCAGCCAAGTTCTGAAAGGGCCCCACGAGCAGTACTTC
d_call: .
j_call: TRBJ2-7
clone_size: .
v_call: TRBV3-1/TRBV3-2

cdr3_aa: CASSLNGGPYGYTF
cdr3_nt: TGCGCCAGCAGCTTGAATGGGGGGCCCTATGGCTACACCTTC
d_call: .
j_call: TRBJ1-2
clone_size: .
v_call: TRBV5-1

cdr3_aa: CAWSVQGDGGYTF
cdr3_nt: TGTGCCTGGAGTGTACAAGGGGATGGAGGCTACACCTTC
d_call: .
j_call: TRBJ1-2
clone_size: .
v_call: TRBV30

cdr3_aa: CASSLDHFTDRDHGYTF
cdr3_nt: TGCGCCAGCAGCTTGGATCATTTTACAGACAGGGATCATGGCTACACCTTC
d_call: TRBD1
j_call: TRBJ1-2
clone_size: .
v_call: TRBV5-1

cdr3_aa: CSVGTGDSGNTIYF
cdr3_nt: TGCAGCGTTGGTACAGGGGACTCTGGAAACACCATATATTTT
d_call: TRBD1
j_call: TRBJ1-3
clone_size: .
v_call: TRBV29-1

cdr3_aa: CASSFLAGAEEQYF
cdr3_nt: TGCGCCAGCAGCTTTCTTGCAGGGGCCGAAGAGCAGTACTTC
d_call: .
j_call: TRBJ2-7
clone_size: .
v_call: TRBV5-1

cdr3_aa: CASSLGAAPIEQYF
cdr3_nt: TGTGCCAGCAGTTTAGGGGCAGCCCCCATCGAGCAGTACTTC
d_call: .
j_call: TRBJ2-7
clone_size: .
v_call: TRBV27

cdr3_aa: CASSDSMGLAGPTDTQYF
cdr3_nt: TGTGCCAGCAGTGACTCGATGGGGCTAGCGGGTCCCACAGATACGCAGTATTTT
d_call: TRBD2
j_call: TRBJ2-3
clone_size: .
v_call: TRBV6-4

cdr3_aa: CASTSTGFDQPQHF
cdr3_nt: TGTGCCAGTACCTCCACGGGGTTCGACCAGCCCCAGCATTTT
d_call: .
j_call: TRBJ1-5
clone_size: .
v_call: TRBV19

cdr3_aa: CASSLTRGNTEAFF
cdr3_nt: TGTGCCAGCAGCTTAACACGGGGGAACACTGAAGCTTTCTTT
d_call: .
j_call: TRBJ1-1
clone_size: .
v_call: TRBV11-1

cdr3_aa: CASSQGEGVGAFF
cdr3_nt: TGCGCCAGCAGCCAAGGTGAGGGGGTTGGAGCTTTCTTT
d_call: .
j_call: TRBJ1-1
clone_size: once
v_call: TRBV4-1

cdr3_aa: CASSTPGGADQPQHF
cdr3_nt: TGTGCCAGTAGCACCCCGGGGGGCGCCGATCAGCCCCAGCATTTT
d_call: .
j_call: TRBJ1-5
clone_size: .
v_call: TRBV19

cdr3_aa: CAWSVGLRVPGELFF
cdr3_nt: TGTGCCTGGAGTGTGGGTCTCCGGGTCCCCGGGGAGCTGTTTTTT
d_call: .
j_call: TRBJ2-2
clone_size: .
v_call: TRBV30

cdr3_aa: CASSYGRGYEQYF
cdr3_nt: TGTGCCAGCAGTTACGGGAGGGGGTACGAGCAGTACTTC
d_call: TRBD2
j_call: TRBJ2-7
clone_size: .
v_call: TRBV27

cdr3_aa: CASSSRGQGASGNTIYF
cdr3_nt: TGTGCCAGCAGCTCCCGGGGACAGGGGGCCTCTGGAAACACCATATATTTT
d_call: TRBD1
j_call: TRBJ1-3
clone_size: .
v_call: TRBV5-6

cdr3_aa: CASRRDSGAADTQYF
cdr3_nt: TGTGCCAGTAGAAGGGATTCGGGAGCGGCAGATACGCAGTATTTT
d_call: .
j_call: TRBJ2-3
clone_size: .
v_call: TRBV19

cdr3_aa: CASSFGTTDTQYF
cdr3_nt: TGTGCCAGCAGCTTCGGGACAACCGATACGCAGTATTTT
d_call: .
j_call: TRBJ2-3
clone_size: once
v_call: TRBV5-6

cdr3_aa: CASSQDDRENNEKLFF
cdr3_nt: TGTGCCAGCAGCCAAGATGACAGGGAGAATAATGAAAAACTGTTTTTT
d_call: TRBD1
j_call: TRBJ1-4
clone_size: .
v_call: TRBV4-2

cdr3_aa: CSVVGAGEKLFF
cdr3_nt: TGCAGCGTTGTTGGGGCGGGGGAAAAACTGTTTTTT
d_call: .
j_call: TRBJ1-4
clone_size: .
v_call: TRBV29-1

cdr3_aa: CASTPKRPLGDGYTF
cdr3_nt: TGTGCCAGCACCCCTAAGCGGCCCCTCGGCGACGGCTACACCTTC
d_call: .
j_call: TRBJ1-2
clone_size: .
v_call: TRBV28

cdr3_aa: CATGAPGAKNIQYF
cdr3_nt: TGTGCCACCGGGGCTCCGGGAGCCAAAAACATTCAGTACTTC
d_call: .
j_call: TRBJ2-4
clone_size: .
v_call: TRBV13

cdr3_aa: CASSLSSYAANSPLHF
cdr3_nt: TGTGCCAGCAGTTTATCGTCCTACGCGGCTAATTCACCCCTCCACTTT
d_call: .
j_call: TRBJ1-6
clone_size: .
v_call: TRBV28

cdr3_aa: CASSTQGPYEQYF
cdr3_nt: TGTGCCAGTAGTACTCAGGGTCCCTACGAGCAGTACTTC
d_call: .
j_call: TRBJ2-7
clone_size: .
v_call: TRBV19

cdr3_aa: CASSLGSTNEKLFF
cdr3_nt: TGCGCCAGCAGCTTGGGGTCAACTAATGAAAAACTGTTTTTT
d_call: .
j_call: TRBJ1-4
clone_size: .
v_call: TRBV5-1

cdr3_aa: CASSYFSDSGNTIYF
cdr3_nt: TGTGCCAGCAGTTACTTTTCAGACTCTGGAAACACCATATATTTT
d_call: .
j_call: TRBJ1-3
clone_size: .
v_call: TRBV6-5

cdr3_aa: CASVLNSSGPETGELFF
cdr3_nt: TGTGCTAGTGTTCTGAACTCATCCGGGCCAGAAACCGGGGAGCTGTTTTTT
d_call: .
j_call: TRBJ2-2
clone_size: .
v_call: TRBV12-5

cdr3_aa: CAWREDGNTEAFF
cdr3_nt: TGTGCCTGGAGGGAGGACGGGAACACTGAAGCTTTCTTT
d_call: .
j_call: TRBJ1-1
clone_size: .
v_call: TRBV30

cdr3_aa: CASSLDLAGVVEQFF
cdr3_nt: TGTGCCAGCAGCTTAGATCTAGCGGGAGTGGTTGAGCAGTTCTTC
d_call: TRBD2
j_call: TRBJ2-1
clone_size: .
v_call: TRBV7-9

cdr3_aa: CASSPVPRPAEAFF
cdr3_nt: TGTGCCAGCAGCCCCGTCCCCCGACCGGCTGAAGCTTTCTTT
d_call: .
j_call: TRBJ1-1
clone_size: .
v_call: TRBV7-9